The count of the clone carrying this T cell receptor (beta chain) is one. The germline gives CDR1 SNHLY, CDR2 FYNNEI. Trimming shortened V by 9 bases and J by 4 bases, and 15 bases separated the two germline ends. CDR3 size: 14 residues. This entry is derived from a study of shared clonotypes between healthy human individuals. The assay ran at deep level. Sequencing was performed with immunoSEQ multiplex PCR; in TCRdb, only in-frame clones are kept and a portion is missing. This sample has 110,000 or so clones; under 70% occur once, and the top ten carry around 23%. V usage is TRBV2 and J usage is TRBJ2-2; possible D gene TRBD2, 6 bases. The sample consisted of memory CD8+ T cells sorted from blood. Subset defined: CD45RO+ cells pooled with CCR7-negative TemRA cells. This sequence was found in a woman aged 30 to 39 in good health. CDR3 nucleotide sequence: TGTGCCAGTAAGCCGGGAGTGAGCACCGGGGAGCTGTTTTTT. Its translation is CASKPGVSTGELFF.